These 9 T cell receptor beta chains came from one sample sequenced in a study of tumor and adjacent non-tumor tissue in lung cancer (dated by TCRdb to the late 2010s). RNA was isolated from bulk, unsorted tissue, and RNA quality was assessed with a NanoDrop ND-1000 and an Agilent 2100. The library relied on multiplex PCR. Data came from an Illumina HiSeq 2500. TCRbeta libraries were constructed through three rounds of nested PCR with primers (Table S4) according to protocols modified from ARM-PCR. Starting from the raw public reads, TCRdb applied fastp trimming at Q25, assembled clones with MiXCR and retained in-frame beta chains. Entries that share a CDR3 protein sequence are merged under the most common genes and DNA. The sample table shows 95,000 to 150,000 distinct CDR3 sequences, and 66% are seen once. The ten top clones hold roughly 13% of the sample. Sequences were obtained from lung tumor tissue. The receptors originated from a man aged 30 to 45 with non-small cell lung cancer.

This clonotype was seen at least ten times. This chain connects TRBV5-6 to TRBJ2-7, with unresolved D. CDR1 and CDR2 from the germline V gene are SGHDT and YYEEEE. The CDR3 length is 13 residues. Trimming removed 0 bases at V and 0 bases at J, with 4 bases between. CDR3 loop: CASSLGFSYEQYF. The DNA for the CDR3 is TGTGCCAGCAGCTTGGGGTTCTCCTACGAGCAGTACTTC.

A note on this clonotype: This clone may be a read error of a much larger clone one base away. This CDR3 fails to terminate in the conserved phenylalanine or tryptophan, so it likely reflects a read error. V and J are TRBV10-3 and TRBJ2-5, with unresolved D. This CDR3 is built from 13 residues. The germline V gene encodes CDR1 ENHRY and CDR2 SYGVKD. V was trimmed by 3 bases and J by 9 bases, leaving 14 bases between them. The CDR3 region is CAISDSSGPPQYI. The CDR3 region has the DNA TGTGCCATCAGTGATTCCAGTGGCCCGCCCCAGTACATC.

A note on this clonotype: A much larger clone lies one base from this, so it may be a read error. The rearrangement links TRBV6-5 to TRBJ1-5; a weak D match, TRBD1 (5 bases). Per germline, CDR1 MNHEY and CDR2 SVGAGI. This CDR3 has 11 amino acids. CDR3 coding DNA: TGTGCGAGCGGGGGGGATCAGCCCCAGCATTTT. It yields the protein CASGGDQPQHF.

For this clonotype: A much larger clone lies one base from this, so it may be a read error. V usage is TRBV20-1 and J usage is TRBJ2-5; TRBD2 aligns across 14 bases. The CDR3 is made up of 17 amino acids. V lost 6 bases and J lost 4; bases outside the gene matches: 13. Germline CDR1 is DFQATT and CDR2 is SNEGSKA (reference sequence). CDR3 nucleotide sequence: TGCAGTGCCGTAATTGGACTAGCGGGAGGAAAGGCAGAGACCCAGTACTTC. As protein: CSAVIGLAGGKAETQYF.

As for this clonotype: A much larger clone differs by one base, so this may be a read error. In nucleotides, the CDR3 is TGCAGTGTCGACCCCATGAGCTCTGGAAACACCGTATATTTT. As protein: CSVDPMSSGNTVYF. The genes are TRBV20-1 and TRBJ1-3; D gene uncertain. Germline V CDR1 and CDR2: DFQATT, SNEGSKA (reference sequence). The CDR3 runs to 14 residues.

V and J are TRBV19 and TRBJ2-3; 7 bases line up with TRBD1. Germline V gene data show CDR1 as LNHDA and CDR2 as SQIVND (reference sequence). CDR3 size: 13 residues. After removal of 6 bases from V and 10 bases from J, the junction contained 10 bases not matched to a gene. Here the CDR3 DNA reads TGTGCCAGTAGCGTGACCACAGGGGTTCCGCAGTATTTT. Translation: CASSVTTGVPQYF.

This clonotype was seen at least ten times. V usage is TRBV6-6 and J usage is TRBJ1-5; the D gene is possibly TRBD1 (6 bases). CDR1 is MNHNY and CDR2 is SVGAGI in the germline V gene (reference sequence). Trimming took off 6 bases at V and 0 bases at J, with 9 bases between the two ends. The CDR3 contains 14 residues. This chain's CDR3 is CASRAGVSNQPQHF. The CDR3 DNA follows: TGTGCCAGCAGAGCAGGGGTTAGCAATCAGCCCCAGCATTTT.

Comments on this clonotype: As the CDR3 is not closed by the conserved phenylalanine or tryptophan, this likely results from a read error. The DNA is omitted, as the CDR3 cannot be located on it reliably, and the CDR3 follows TCRdb's listing. The V gene is TRBV20-1, the J gene TRBJ2-1; the listed D gene, TRBD1, was not tested against the DNA. Inclusive of both ends, the CDR3 amounts to 13 amino acids. Germline CDR1 and CDR2: DFQATT and SNEGSKA (reference sequence). This CDR3 reads CSARGGGRDEHFL.

The chain employs TRBV12-3 or TRBV12-4 and TRBJ1-1, with D uncertain. This CDR3 region has 12 residues. Between the trimmed V and J ends, which lost 3 bases and 5 bases, there was a span of 7 bases. The CDR3 spells CASSLFNTEAFF. For the CDR3, the DNA is TGTGCCAGCAGTTTGTTTAATACTGAAGCTTTCTTT.